One sample yielded the 30 T cell receptor beta chains listed below, sequenced in a study of blood T cell repertoires in COVID-19. Using immunoSEQ multiplex PCR, the repertoire was profiled, and TCRdb retains in-frame clones only, with some absent. The sample holds approximately 190,000 clones; around four fifths are singletons and the top ten take approximately 15%. Sequenced: peripheral blood. These receptors were obtained from a man under 40 with active or convalescent COVID-19.

The chain employs TRBV19 and TRBJ2-5; a possible D gene is TRBD2 (6 bases). CDR1 is LNHDA and CDR2 is SQIVND in the germline V gene (reference sequence). The length of the CDR3 is 15 residues. The V and J ends lost 6 bases and 1 base respectively, with 15 bases between them. CDR3 in amino acids: CASSQNPGVQETQYF. CDR3 bases: TGTGCCAGTAGCCAGAACCCGGGAGTCCAAGAGACCCAGTACTTC.

This sequence joins TRBV7-8 and TRBJ1-1, with 8 bases that match TRBD1. Germline V lookup: CDR1 SGHVS, CDR2 FQNEAQ. The CDR3 is 18 residues long. J was trimmed by 1 base and V by 4 bases; bases with no gene match: 14. CDR3 amino acids: CASSSSGQGHVRNTEAFF. CDR3 bases: TGTGCCAGCAGCTCCTCAGGACAGGGACATGTGCGGAACACTGAAGCTTTCTTT.

The chain joins TRBV27 to TRBJ2-2, with a possible D match to TRBD2 (5 bases). With 8 bases removed from V and 0 bases from J, the gap between germline ends came to 7 bases. The germline V gene encodes CDR1 MNHEY and CDR2 SMNVEV (reference sequence). This CDR3 region has 13 residues. The CDR3 reads CASSGTNTGELFF. The CDR3 nucleotides are TGTGCCAGCTCCGGGACGAACACCGGGGAGCTGTTTTTT.

The chain links TRBV9 to TRBJ2-5; 7 bases agree with TRBD2. After removal of 0 bases from V and 5 bases from J, the junction contained 16 bases not matched to a gene. Germline loops: CDR1 SGDLS, CDR2 YYNGEE. This CDR3 spans 18 amino acids. The CDR3 sequence is CASSVAPYASGERETQYF. The CDR3 DNA sequence: TGTGCCAGCAGCGTAGCCCCGTATGCGAGCGGGGAACGGGAGACCCAGTACTTC.

The chain uses TRBV6-5 and TRBJ1-6, with D perhaps TRBD1 (5 bases). V was shortened by 7 bases and J by 9 bases, with 13 bases between the two germline ends. CDR3 length equals 13 residues. Germline assignment: CDR1 MNHEY and CDR2 SVGAGI. CDR3 coding DNA: TGTGCCAGCACAGACAGACTCCTTTCACCCCTCCACTTT. Amino acid sequence: CASTDRLLSPLHF.

The chain carries TRBV6-6 and TRBJ1-1; unclear D gene. Germline V CDR1 and CDR2: MNHNY, SVGAGI (reference sequence). CDR3 length: 11 residues. Deletions cut 4 bases from V and 7 bases from J, with 7 bases between. The CDR3 DNA reads TGTGCCAGCAGTTCCCCTAATGAAGCTTTCTTT. This gives the protein CASSSPNEAFF.

This chain links TRBV7-9 with TRBJ1-2, with no clear D. Germline V gives CDR1 SEHNR, CDR2 FQNEAQ (reference sequence). The CDR3 is 13 amino acids. Trimming stripped 1 base from V and 6 bases from J, with 9 bases between. CDR3 region: CASSLGDSHGYTF. The CDR3 DNA follows: TGTGCCAGCAGCTTAGGAGACTCCCATGGCTACACCTTC.

The CDR3 DNA follows: TGCGCCAGCAGTCCCCACCGGGACAGGGGCTGCGAGCAGTACGTC. Encoded protein: CASSPHRDRGCEQYV. This chain uses TRBV23-1 with TRBJ2-7, with TRBD1 identical over 10 bases. TRBV23-1 is sorted into the ORF group, with uncertain function. Trimming at V came to 4 bases and at J to 6 bases, leaving 9 bases not matched to a gene. The CDR3 runs 15 residues.

J is TRBJ2-3 and V is TRBV19; D possibly corresponds to TRBD2 (5 bases). Germline V gene lookup returns CDR1 LNHDA and CDR2 SQIVND (reference sequence). V was pared by 7 bases and J by 6 bases, with 20 bases between. The CDR3 spans 15 residues. CDR3 in amino acids: CASTERSQFRDTQYF. For the CDR3, the DNA is TGTGCCAGTACCGAGCGGTCCCAATTTCGCGATACGCAGTATTTT.

The V gene is TRBV7-3, the J gene TRBJ2-4; D is perhaps TRBD1 (5 bases). The CDR3 is made up of 15 amino acids. The V end was cut by 0 bases, the J end by 3 bases, with 9 bases between. CDR1 is SGHTA and CDR2 is FQGTGA in the germline V gene. The CDR3 spells CASSLTSGLKNIQYF. Written as DNA, the CDR3 is TGTGCCAGCAGCTTAACGTCAGGGCTCAAAAACATTCAGTACTTC.

This clone came up a few times. J is TRBJ1-6 and V is TRBV4-1, with TRBD1 matching 8 bases. The CDR3 covers 19 residues. CDR1 is MGHRA and CDR2 is YSYEKL in the germline V gene. Trimming cost V 4 bases and J 0 bases; bases outside gene matches: 11. CDR3 sequence: CASSLRTGPQSSYNSPLHF. The CDR3 nucleotides read TGCGCCAGCAGCCTAAGGACAGGGCCCCAGAGCTCCTATAATTCACCCCTCCACTTT.

The chain uses TRBV7-9 and TRBJ2-1, with 13 bases matching TRBD2. This CDR3 is 19 amino acids long. The junction had 11 bases not matched to a gene; V was cut back by 6 bases and J by 0 bases. Germline assignment: CDR1 SEHNR and CDR2 FQNEAQ (reference sequence). The CDR3 spells CASSHPLAGGPASYNEQFF. The CDR3 DNA reads as TGTGCCAGCAGTCACCCACTAGCGGGGGGGCCCGCCTCCTACAATGAGCAGTTCTTC.

In this sample, this clone turned up a few times. The chain has TRBV24-1 and TRBJ1-2; 8 nucleotides agree with TRBD1. Germline assignment: CDR1 KGHDR and CDR2 SFDVKD. V shed 12 bases, J shed 2 bases, and the junction held 16 bases outside the gene matches. The CDR3 totals 16 residues. The CDR3: CAPNGGGTGHNYGYTF. The CDR3 bases are TGTGCCCCCAATGGGGGAGGGACAGGACACAACTATGGCTACACCTTC.

The V gene is TRBV7-9, the J gene TRBJ2-2; a possible D gene is TRBD2 (6 bases). CDR3 length: 15 amino acids. The germline V gene encodes CDR1 SEHNR and CDR2 FQNEAQ (reference sequence). V was shortened by 3 bases and J by 3 bases, with 11 bases between the two germline ends. The CDR3, as DNA: TGTGCCAGCAGCTTGGTAGCGGACTACACCGGGGAGCTGTTTTTT. It translates to CASSLVADYTGELFF.

The chain carries TRBV18 and TRBJ1-4, with D possibly matching TRBD1 (5 bases). Germline lookup yields CDR1 KGHSH and CDR2 LQKENI. V was cut by 5 bases and J by 3 bases, with 10 bases left in between. This CDR3 contains 14 residues. CDR3 region: CASSARQPNEKLFF. CDR3 bases: TGTGCCAGCTCAGCCCGACAGCCTAATGAAAAACTGTTTTTT.

This chain joins TRBV10-3 and TRBJ2-5; maybe TRBD1 (6 bases). The CDR3 loop spans 13 amino acids. Germline V gene sequence: CDR1 ENHRY, CDR2 SYGVKD. V was pared by 4 bases and J by 1 base, with 7 bases between. The CDR3 is CAISGTAQETQYF. CDR3 nucleotides: TGTGCCATCAGTGGGACAGCCCAAGAGACCCAGTACTTC.

This clone has only a few counts. The chain recombines TRBV5-1 with TRBJ2-2; the D gene is possibly TRBD1 (6 bases). This CDR3 contains 17 residues. Germline CDR1 SGHRS, CDR2 YFSETQ. V lost 4 bases and J 3 bases, leaving 19 bases between the germline ends. The CDR3 region is CASSPRGGRMDTGELFF. Here the CDR3 DNA reads TGCGCCAGCAGCCCCCGAGGGGGTCGAATGGACACCGGGGAGCTGTTTTTT.

The V gene is TRBV9, the J gene TRBJ2-5, with D possibly being TRBD1 (6 bases). Trimming removed 4 bases from V and 5 bases from J, with 24 bases in between. This CDR3 has 17 residues. Germline V CDR1 and CDR2: SGDLS, YYNGEE. CDR3 in amino acids: CASSQSLRDNSRETQYF. The CDR3 coding sequence is TGTGCCAGCAGCCAGTCGCTCCGGGACAATAGTCGGGAGACCCAGTACTTC.

The chain uses TRBV27 and TRBJ2-3; a possible D gene is TRBD1 (6 bases). V was trimmed by 5 bases and J by 6 bases, leaving 15 bases between them. In germline, CDR1 is MNHEY, CDR2 SMNVEV (reference sequence). The CDR3 is 14 amino acids. The CDR3 is CASSAGARSDTQYF. The CDR3 DNA reads TGTGCCAGCAGTGCAGGGGCGAGGTCGGATACGCAGTATTTT.

This clone was recorded only once. The V call is TRBV11-2, the J call TRBJ1-1, with D unclear. Germline CDR1 is SGHAT and CDR2 is FQNNGV. V was pared by 0 bases and J by 0 bases, with 8 bases between. CDR3 length equals 15 residues. The CDR3 here is CASSLDQVMNTEAFF. DNA of the CDR3: TGTGCCAGCAGCTTAGACCAGGTTATGAACACTGAAGCTTTCTTT.

CDR3 region: CASSARQGPTYEQYF. DNA of the CDR3: TGTGCCAGTAGTGCCCGACAGGGCCCTACCTACGAGCAGTACTTC. The chain employs TRBV19 and TRBJ2-7; TRBD1 aligns across 7 bases. Germline-derived CDR1 and CDR2 are LNHDA and SQIVND (reference sequence). V gave up 5 bases and J gave up 2 bases; unmatched junction bases: 9. This CDR3 region has 15 residues.

The chain links TRBV28 to TRBJ2-7; D not certain. V was shortened by 5 bases and J by 5 bases, with 13 bases between the two germline ends. CDR1 MDHEN and CDR2 SYDVKM come from the germline V gene. This CDR3 has 13 amino acids. The CDR3 protein is CASSPTVGDEQYV. CDR3 in DNA: TGTGCCAGCAGTCCGACCGTGGGCGACGAGCAGTACGTC.

This chain connects TRBV19 to TRBJ1-5, with 8 positions matching TRBD1. Germline V CDR1 and CDR2: LNHDA, SQIVND (reference sequence). This CDR3 is built from 15 residues. V lost 3 bases and J lost 6; bases outside the gene matches: 7. CDR3 coding DNA: TGTGCCAGTAGTATCGACAGGGGTCGGGGTCAGCCCCAGCATTTT. It is translated as CASSIDRGRGQPQHF.

The table lists this clone with a count of one. The chain joins TRBV10-1 to TRBJ2-7, with D possibly TRBD2 on 6 matching bases. Trimming shortened V by 0 bases and J by 6 bases, and 9 bases separated the two germline ends. In germline, CDR1 is WNHNN, CDR2 SYGVQD (reference sequence). The CDR3 spans 13 residues. The DNA of the CDR3 is TGCGCCAGCAGTGAGTCGGGGGGTGGCGAGCAGTACTTC. The encoded protein is CASSESGGGEQYF.

V gene TRBV5-6 combines with J gene TRBJ1-2; possible D gene TRBD1, 6 bases. V shed 5 bases and J shed 9 bases, with 17 bases lying between them. Germline CDR1 reads SGHDT; CDR2 reads YYEEEE. The CDR3 loop spans 13 amino acids. The DNA of the CDR3 is TGTGCCAGCAGAGAGGGACAATCCCTGAGCTACACCTTC. It specifies CASREGQSLSYTF.

The V gene is TRBV27, the J gene TRBJ1-1, with no clear D. CDR3 length equals 13 residues. CDR1 MNHEY and CDR2 SMNVEV come from the germline V gene (reference sequence). Trimming stripped 10 bases from V and 1 base from J, with 13 bases between. CDR3 in DNA: TGTGCCACCGGACTTGGGGAGAACACTGAAGCTTTCTTT. It codes for CATGLGENTEAFF.

This chain links TRBV6-2 or TRBV6-3 with TRBJ2-1, with 7 bases that match TRBD2. The V gene end was trimmed by 4 bases and the J gene end by 7 bases; junction bases not matched to a gene: 10. Germline V CDR1 and CDR2: MNHEY, SVGEGT. The CDR3 is made up of 15 amino acids. DNA of the CDR3: TGTGCCAGCAGTTCCGGTGGGAGGGGTTGGAATGAGCAGTTCTTC. This sequence encodes CASSSGGRGWNEQFF.

The chain links TRBV11-3 to TRBJ2-7; TRBD2 matches at 12 bases. The CDR3 has 16 residues. With 5 bases clipped from V and 4 bases from J, the junction kept 9 bases outside the gene matches. Germline-derived CDR1 and CDR2 are SGHNT and YENEEA. CDR3 region: CASSPRLAGVTYEQYF. The CDR3 bases are TGTGCCAGCAGCCCCAGACTAGCGGGAGTTACTTACGAGCAGTACTTC.

The sample holds one count of this clone. CDR3 DNA sequence: TGTGCCAGCAGTGCCTGGACTAGCGGGGGGATGCCAGATACGCAGTATTTT. Translation: CASSAWTSGGMPDTQYF. The chain is built from TRBV25-1 and TRBJ2-3; 14 bases are a match to TRBD2. The germline V gene encodes CDR1 MGHDK and CDR2 SYGVNS. Losses at the gene ends were 4 bases for V and 4 bases for J; bases not matched to a gene: 7. The CDR3 is 17 residues long.

This clone was counted once. DNA of the CDR3: TGTGCCTGGAGTGTTGTCTTACGGGAGCAGTTCTTC. Translation gives CAWSVVLREQFF. The chain uses TRBV30 and TRBJ2-1; D uncertain. CDR1 and CDR2 (germline): GTSNPN, SVGIG (reference sequence). V was trimmed by 0 bases and J by 10 bases, leaving 10 bases between them. CDR3 size: 12 residues. The variable domain in full, completed from reference TRBV30 and TRBJ2-1, reads SQTIHQWPATLVQPVGSPLSLECTVEGTSNPNLYWYRQAAGRGLQLLFYSVGIGQISSEVPQNLSASRPQDRQFILSSKKLLLSDSGFYLCAWSVVLREQFFGPGTRLTVL.